The 13 T cell receptor beta chains below come from one sample, sequenced in a study of control samples from healthy donors and cancer patients. The assay was immunoSEQ multiplex PCR, and TCRdb's table has in-frame clones only and misses some. In the table there are some 49,000 clones, approximately 92% of which are singletons. The material sequenced was PBMCs. The receptor set was obtained from a man between 25 and 39 years old with colorectal cancer.

V usage is TRBV10-2 and J usage is TRBJ1-2, with TRBD1 matching over 10 bases. V lost 0 bases to trimming and J lost 3 bases; unmatched junction nucleotides: 4. The CDR3 is 16 amino acids. Germline V CDR1 and CDR2: WSHSY, SAAADI. The CDR3 coding sequence is TGCGCCAGCAGTGAGTCACGGACAGGGGGGTACTATGGCTACACCTTC. Residues: CASSESRTGGYYGYTF.

The chain combines TRBV5-4 with TRBJ2-1, with 9 bases aligning to TRBD1. Germline loops: CDR1 SGHNT, CDR2 YYREEE (reference sequence). The CDR3 covers 15 residues. V was clipped by 4 bases and J by 5 bases; unmatched bases: 7. This chain's CDR3 is CASSPGQGFNNEQFF. In nucleotides, the CDR3 is TGTGCCAGCAGCCCAGGACAGGGGTTTAACAATGAGCAGTTCTTC.

This clone was counted a few times. The junction differs from germline at one of its ends, possibly a read error. The chain recombines TRBV6-1 with TRBJ1-5, with D maybe TRBD1 (5 bases). From germline, CDR1 is MNHNS and CDR2 SASEGT. This CDR3 is 17 amino acids long. CDR3 DNA: TGTGCCAGCAGGGAAGGACAAGGATTATATAGCAATCAGCCCCAGCATTTT. This gives the protein CASREGQGLYSNQPQHF.

This sequence joins TRBV9 and TRBJ2-3; 9 bases map to TRBD1. The V gene's germline CDR1 is SGDLS and CDR2 YYNGEE. The CDR3 totals 18 residues. V gave up 2 bases and J gave up 0 bases; unmatched junction bases: 10. For the CDR3, the DNA is TGTGCCAGCAGCGTGGGACCGGGACAGGGAATTAGCACAGATACGCAGTATTTT. Its translation is CASSVGPGQGISTDTQYF.

The gene calls are TRBV2 and TRBJ2-5; D is unresolved. Germline CDR1 SNHLY, CDR2 FYNNEI. V was shortened by 7 bases and J by 2 bases, with 17 bases between the two germline ends. CDR3 length: 15 amino acids. DNA of the CDR3: TGTGCCAGCACAACCCAATGGGAAGGACAAGAGACCCAGTACTTC. Protein: CASTTQWEGQETQYF.

V usage is TRBV9 and J usage is TRBJ1-5; 9 positions agree with TRBD1. The CDR3 totals 17 residues. Trimming at V came to 3 bases and at J to 6 bases, leaving 13 bases not matched to a gene. From germline, CDR1 is SGDLS and CDR2 YYNGEE. The CDR3 sequence is CASSEGPGTGYGQPQHF. CDR3 coding DNA: TGTGCCAGCAGCGAAGGTCCGGGGACAGGGTACGGTCAGCCCCAGCATTTT.

CDR3 region: CASTKRAGGNTGELFF. The CDR3 nucleotides are TGTGCCAGCACAAAGAGGGCGGGGGGTAACACCGGGGAGCTGTTTTTT. The rearrangement joins TRBV7-2 to TRBJ2-2; TRBD2 aligns across 8 bases. The junction had 9 bases not matched to a gene; V was cut back by 7 bases and J by 2 bases. The CDR3 has 16 residues. Germline assignment: CDR1 SGHTA and CDR2 FQGNSA.

The chain couples TRBV7-9 to TRBJ1-1, with 8 bases aligning to TRBD1. This CDR3 is 13 amino acids long. Germline CDR1 SEHNR, CDR2 FQNEAQ (reference sequence). Trimming cost V 6 bases and J 3 bases; bases outside gene matches: 3. The CDR3 DNA reads as TGTGCCAGCAGTTTGACAGGGGACACTGAAGCTTTCTTT. As protein: CASSLTGDTEAFF.

This rearrangement joins TRBV24-1 to TRBJ2-1, with 9 bases lining up with TRBD1. In germline, CDR1 is KGHDR, CDR2 SFDVKD. The V gene end was trimmed by 2 bases and the J gene end by 1 base; junction bases not matched to a gene: 2. This CDR3 is built from 16 residues. CDR3 in DNA: TGTGCCACCAGTGATTCGGACAGGGGTTCCTACAATGAGCAGTTCTTC. Its protein product is CATSDSDRGSYNEQFF.

The CDR3 DNA reads as TGCGCCAGCAGTGAGGATCCGGTCGGGGCCCTTTATGGCTACACCTTC. Its translation: CASSEDPVGALYGYTF. V is TRBV10-1 and J is TRBJ1-2; D may be TRBD1 (5 bases). The V and J ends lost 2 bases and 5 bases respectively, with 18 bases between them. This CDR3 has 16 residues. Germline lookup yields CDR1 WNHNN and CDR2 SYGVQD (reference sequence).

The rearrangement uses TRBV6-6 and TRBJ2-7; possibly TRBD1 or TRBD2 for D (5 bases each). The germline V gene encodes CDR1 MNHNY and CDR2 SVGAGI (reference sequence). This CDR3 has 13 amino acids. V dropped 8 bases and J dropped 3 bases, with 14 bases sitting between them. CDR3 protein: CASSGTLGYEQYV. The CDR3 nucleotides are TGTGCCAGCTCTGGGACCCTAGGCTACGAGCAGTACGTC.

This chain joins TRBV4-3 and TRBJ1-2; D not certain. The V gene's germline CDR1 is LGHNA and CDR2 YSLEER. The CDR3 has 14 amino acids. V shed 0 bases and J shed 5 bases, with 10 bases lying between them. CDR3 coding DNA: TGCGCCAGCAGCCAAGACTGGGAAGGTTATGGCTACACCTTC. As protein: CASSQDWEGYGYTF.

The V gene is TRBV4-1, the J gene TRBJ1-5; 7 bases map to TRBD1. The CDR3 is 16 residues long. From germline, CDR1 is MGHRA and CDR2 YSYEKL. The ends lost 0 bases at V and 6 bases at J; junction bases unmatched: 8. CDR3 region: CASSQDPGGKGQPQHF. The DNA of the CDR3 is TGCGCCAGCAGCCAAGATCCAGGGGGGAAGGGTCAGCCCCAGCATTTT.